This T cell receptor (beta chain) derives from a study of shared clonotypes between healthy human individuals. The method was immunoSEQ multiplex PCR; TCRdb's version includes in-frame clones alone and lacks a portion of them. The table lists around 1.4 million clones, 97% to 99% of them singletons. There are 15 residues in the CDR3. Germline CDR1 and CDR2: MDHEN and SYDVKM. V shed 3 bases, J shed 5 bases, and the junction held 6 bases outside the gene matches. The chain links TRBV28 to TRBJ2-5; 10 nucleotides agree with TRBD1. This clonotype was obtained from a man aged 25-45 years in good health. The sequenced sample was naive CD4+ T cells sorted from blood. Documented subset: CD45RA+ positively selected. The CDR3 DNA follows: TGTGCCAGCAGTTTCCGGGACAGGGGTCGGGAGACCCAGTACTTC. Translated: CASSFRDRGRETQYF.